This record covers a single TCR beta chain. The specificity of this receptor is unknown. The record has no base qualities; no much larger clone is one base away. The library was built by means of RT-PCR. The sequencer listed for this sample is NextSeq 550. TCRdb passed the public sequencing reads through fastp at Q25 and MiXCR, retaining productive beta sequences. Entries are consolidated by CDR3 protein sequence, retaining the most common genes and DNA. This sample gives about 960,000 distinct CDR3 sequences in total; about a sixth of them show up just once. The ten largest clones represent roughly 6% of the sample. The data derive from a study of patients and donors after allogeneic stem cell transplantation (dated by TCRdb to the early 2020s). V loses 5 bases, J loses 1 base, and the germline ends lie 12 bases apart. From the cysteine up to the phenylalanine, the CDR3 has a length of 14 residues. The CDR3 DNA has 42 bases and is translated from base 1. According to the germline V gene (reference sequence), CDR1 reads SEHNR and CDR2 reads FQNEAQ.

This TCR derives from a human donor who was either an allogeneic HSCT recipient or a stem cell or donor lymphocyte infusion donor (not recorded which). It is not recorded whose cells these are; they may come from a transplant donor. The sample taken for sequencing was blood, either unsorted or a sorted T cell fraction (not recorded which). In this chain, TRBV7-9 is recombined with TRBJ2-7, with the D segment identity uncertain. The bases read TGTGCCAGCAGCCCCCTAATTCAATCCTACGAGCAGTACTTC. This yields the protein CASSPLIQSYEQYF.